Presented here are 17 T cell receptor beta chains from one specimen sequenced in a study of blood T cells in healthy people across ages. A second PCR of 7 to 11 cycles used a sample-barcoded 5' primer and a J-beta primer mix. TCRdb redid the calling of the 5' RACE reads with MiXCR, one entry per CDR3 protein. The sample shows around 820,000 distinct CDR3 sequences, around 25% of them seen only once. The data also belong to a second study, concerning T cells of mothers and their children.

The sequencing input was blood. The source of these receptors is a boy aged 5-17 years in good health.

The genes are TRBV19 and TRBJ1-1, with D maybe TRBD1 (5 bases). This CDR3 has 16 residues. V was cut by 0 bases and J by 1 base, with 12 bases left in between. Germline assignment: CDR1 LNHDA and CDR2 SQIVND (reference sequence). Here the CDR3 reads CASSIEPRGRNTEAFF. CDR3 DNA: TGTGCCAGTAGTATAGAGCCACGGGGACGGAACACTGAAGCTTTCTTT.

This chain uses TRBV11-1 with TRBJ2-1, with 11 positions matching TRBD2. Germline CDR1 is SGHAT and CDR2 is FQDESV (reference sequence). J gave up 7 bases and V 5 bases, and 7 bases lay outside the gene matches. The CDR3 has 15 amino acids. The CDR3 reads CASSASGRSSNEQFF. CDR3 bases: TGTGCCAGCAGCGCTAGCGGGAGGTCGTCTAATGAGCAGTTCTTC. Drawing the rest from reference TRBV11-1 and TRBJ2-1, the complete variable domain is EAEVAQSPRYKITEKSQAVAFWCDPISGHATLYWYRQILGQGPELLVQFQDESVVDDSQLPKDRFSAERLKGVDSTLKIQPAELGDSAMYLCASSASGRSSNEQFFGPGTRLTVL.

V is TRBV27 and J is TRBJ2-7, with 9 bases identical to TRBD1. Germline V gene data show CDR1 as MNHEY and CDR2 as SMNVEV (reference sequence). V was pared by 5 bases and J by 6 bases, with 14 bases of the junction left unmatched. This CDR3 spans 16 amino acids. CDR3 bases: TGTGCCAGCAGTGAGACAGGGGGACCGCAGGGGCTCGAGCAGTACTTC. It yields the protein CASSETGGPQGLEQYF.

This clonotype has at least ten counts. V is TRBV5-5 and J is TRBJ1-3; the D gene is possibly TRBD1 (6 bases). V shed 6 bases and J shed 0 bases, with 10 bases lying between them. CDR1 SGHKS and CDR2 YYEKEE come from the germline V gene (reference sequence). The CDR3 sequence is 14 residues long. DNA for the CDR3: TGTGCCAGCAAACAGGGTAGCTCTGGAAACACCATATATTTT. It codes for CASKQGSSGNTIYF.

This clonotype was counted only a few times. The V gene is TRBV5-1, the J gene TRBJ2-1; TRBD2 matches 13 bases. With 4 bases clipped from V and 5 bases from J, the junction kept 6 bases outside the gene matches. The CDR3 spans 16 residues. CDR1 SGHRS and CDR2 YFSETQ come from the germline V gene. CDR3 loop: CASSPRLAGGNNEQFF. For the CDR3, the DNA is TGCGCCAGCAGCCCAAGACTAGCGGGGGGAAACAATGAGCAGTTCTTC.

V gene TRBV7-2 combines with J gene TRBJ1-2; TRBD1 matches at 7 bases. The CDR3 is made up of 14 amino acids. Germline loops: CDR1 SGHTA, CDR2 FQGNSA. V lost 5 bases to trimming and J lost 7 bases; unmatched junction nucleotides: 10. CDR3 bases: TGTGCCAGCAGCCCTGGGACAGCCAAGGGTGGCTACACCTTC. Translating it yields CASSPGTAKGGYTF.

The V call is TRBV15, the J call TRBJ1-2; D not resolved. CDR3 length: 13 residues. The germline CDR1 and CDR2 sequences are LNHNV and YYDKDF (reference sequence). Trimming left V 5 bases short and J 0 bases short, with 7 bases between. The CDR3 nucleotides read TGTGCCACCAGCCCTACAGCTAACTATGGCTACACCTTC. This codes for CATSPTANYGYTF.

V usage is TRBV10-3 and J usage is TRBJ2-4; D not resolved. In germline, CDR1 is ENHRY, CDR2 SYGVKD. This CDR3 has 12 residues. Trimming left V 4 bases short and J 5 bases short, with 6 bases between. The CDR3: CAISVKENIQYF. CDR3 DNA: TGTGCCATCAGTGTGAAGGAAAACATTCAGTACTTC.

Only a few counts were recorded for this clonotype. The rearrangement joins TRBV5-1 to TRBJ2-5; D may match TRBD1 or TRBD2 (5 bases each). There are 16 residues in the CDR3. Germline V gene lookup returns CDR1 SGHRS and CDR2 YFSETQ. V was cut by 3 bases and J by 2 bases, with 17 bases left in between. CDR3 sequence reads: CASSWGTLYGQETQYF. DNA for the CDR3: TGCGCCAGCAGCTGGGGGACCCTGTACGGGCAAGAGACCCAGTACTTC.

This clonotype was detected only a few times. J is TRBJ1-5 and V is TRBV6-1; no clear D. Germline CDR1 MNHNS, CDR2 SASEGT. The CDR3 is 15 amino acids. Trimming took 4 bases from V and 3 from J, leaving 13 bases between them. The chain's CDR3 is CASSAGRVDNQPQHF. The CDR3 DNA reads TGTGCCAGCAGTGCCGGGAGGGTGGACAATCAGCCCCAGCATTTT.

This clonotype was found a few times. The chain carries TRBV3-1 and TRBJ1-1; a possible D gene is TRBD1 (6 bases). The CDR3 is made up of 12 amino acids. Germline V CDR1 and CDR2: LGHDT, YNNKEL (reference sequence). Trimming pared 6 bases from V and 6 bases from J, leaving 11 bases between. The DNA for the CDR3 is TGTGCCAGCAGACGACAGGAGTCTGAAGCTTTCTTT. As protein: CASRRQESEAFF.

CDR3 sequence (DNA): TGTGCCAGCAGTGACATTAGCGGAAATACAGATACGCAGTATTTT. Encoded protein: CASSDISGNTDTQYF. The chain carries TRBV25-1 and TRBJ2-3; D is possibly TRBD2 (6 bases). Trimming left V 3 bases short and J 3 bases short, with 13 bases between. The CDR3 loop spans 15 amino acids. Germline V gene lookup returns CDR1 MGHDK and CDR2 SYGVNS.

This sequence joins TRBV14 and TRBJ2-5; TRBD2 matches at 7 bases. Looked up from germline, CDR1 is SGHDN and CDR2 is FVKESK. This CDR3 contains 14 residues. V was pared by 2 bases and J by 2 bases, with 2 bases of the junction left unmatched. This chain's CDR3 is CASSQTGGQETQYF. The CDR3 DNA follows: TGTGCCAGCAGCCAAACCGGGGGGCAAGAGACCCAGTACTTC.

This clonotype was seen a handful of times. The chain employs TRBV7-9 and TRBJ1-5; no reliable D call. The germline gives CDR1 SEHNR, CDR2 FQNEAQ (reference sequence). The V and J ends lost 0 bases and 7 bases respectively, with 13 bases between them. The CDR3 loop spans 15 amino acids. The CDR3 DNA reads TGTGCCAGCAGCTTAGCTTCGTCGGTCGGACAGCCCCAGCATTTT. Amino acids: CASSLASSVGQPQHF.

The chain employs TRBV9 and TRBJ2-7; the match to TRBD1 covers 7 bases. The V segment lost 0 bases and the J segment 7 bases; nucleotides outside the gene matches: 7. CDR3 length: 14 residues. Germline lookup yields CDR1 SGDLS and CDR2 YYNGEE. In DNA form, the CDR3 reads TGTGCCAGCAGCGTAGACAGGGGCGGTGTGGAGCAGTACTTC. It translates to CASSVDRGGVEQYF.

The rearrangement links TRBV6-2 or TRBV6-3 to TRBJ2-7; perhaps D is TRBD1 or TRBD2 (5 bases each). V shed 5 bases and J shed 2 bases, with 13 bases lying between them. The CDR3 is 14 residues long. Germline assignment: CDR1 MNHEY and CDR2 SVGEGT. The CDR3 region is CASSRPLGAYEQYF. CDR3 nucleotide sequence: TGTGCCAGCAGTCGCCCGCTGGGGGCCTACGAGCAGTACTTC.

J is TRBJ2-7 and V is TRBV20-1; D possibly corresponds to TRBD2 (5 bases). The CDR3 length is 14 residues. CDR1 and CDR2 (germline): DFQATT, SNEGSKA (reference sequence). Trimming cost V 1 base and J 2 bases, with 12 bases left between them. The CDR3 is CSARVGVAPYEQYF. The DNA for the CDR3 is TGCAGTGCTAGAGTCGGAGTAGCGCCCTACGAGCAGTACTTC.